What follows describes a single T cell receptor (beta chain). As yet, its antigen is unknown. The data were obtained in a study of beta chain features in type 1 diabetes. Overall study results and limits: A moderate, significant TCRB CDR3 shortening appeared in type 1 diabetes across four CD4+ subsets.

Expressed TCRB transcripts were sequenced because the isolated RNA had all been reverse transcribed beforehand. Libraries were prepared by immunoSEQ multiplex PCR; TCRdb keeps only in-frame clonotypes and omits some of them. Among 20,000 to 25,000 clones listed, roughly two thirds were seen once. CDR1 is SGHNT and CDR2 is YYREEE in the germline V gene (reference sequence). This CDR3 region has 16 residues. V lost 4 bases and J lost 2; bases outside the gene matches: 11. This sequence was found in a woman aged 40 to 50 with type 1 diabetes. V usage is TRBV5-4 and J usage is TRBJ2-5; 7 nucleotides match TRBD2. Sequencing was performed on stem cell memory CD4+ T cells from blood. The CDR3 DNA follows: TGTGCCAGCAGCCAAGGCAGCGGGGTTAATCAAGAGACCCAGTACTTC. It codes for CASSQGSGVNQETQYF.